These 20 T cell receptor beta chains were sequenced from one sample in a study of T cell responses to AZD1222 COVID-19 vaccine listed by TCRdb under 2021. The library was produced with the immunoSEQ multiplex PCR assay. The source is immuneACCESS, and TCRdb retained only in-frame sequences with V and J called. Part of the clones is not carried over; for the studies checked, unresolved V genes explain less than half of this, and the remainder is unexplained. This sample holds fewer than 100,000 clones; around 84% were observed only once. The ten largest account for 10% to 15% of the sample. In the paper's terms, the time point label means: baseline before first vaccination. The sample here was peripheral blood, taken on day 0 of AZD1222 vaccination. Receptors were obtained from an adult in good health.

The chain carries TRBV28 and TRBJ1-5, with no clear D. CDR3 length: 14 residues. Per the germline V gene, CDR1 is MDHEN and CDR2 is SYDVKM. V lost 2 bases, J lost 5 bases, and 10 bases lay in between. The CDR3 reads CASSLERVDQPQHF. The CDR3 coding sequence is TGTGCCAGCAGTTTAGAGAGGGTAGATCAGCCCCAGCATTTT.

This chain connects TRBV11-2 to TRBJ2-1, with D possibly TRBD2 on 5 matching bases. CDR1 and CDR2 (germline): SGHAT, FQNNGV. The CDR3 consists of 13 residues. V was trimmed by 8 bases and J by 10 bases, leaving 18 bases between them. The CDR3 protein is CASELRSRLEQFF. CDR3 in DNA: TGTGCCAGCGAGCTTCGGTCCCGACTAGAGCAGTTCTTC.

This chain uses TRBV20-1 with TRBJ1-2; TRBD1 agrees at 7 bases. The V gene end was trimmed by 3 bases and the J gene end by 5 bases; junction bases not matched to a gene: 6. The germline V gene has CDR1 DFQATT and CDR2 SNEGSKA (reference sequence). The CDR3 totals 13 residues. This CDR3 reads CSASGGQYYGYTF. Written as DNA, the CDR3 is TGCAGTGCTAGTGGGGGACAGTATTATGGCTACACCTTC.

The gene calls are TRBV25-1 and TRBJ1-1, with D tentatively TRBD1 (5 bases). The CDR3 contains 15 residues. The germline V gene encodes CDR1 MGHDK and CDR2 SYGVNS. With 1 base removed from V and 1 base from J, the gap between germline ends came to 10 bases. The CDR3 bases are TGTGCCAGCAGTGAATCTGTCACAGGGAACACTGAAGCTTTCTTT. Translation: CASSESVTGNTEAFF.

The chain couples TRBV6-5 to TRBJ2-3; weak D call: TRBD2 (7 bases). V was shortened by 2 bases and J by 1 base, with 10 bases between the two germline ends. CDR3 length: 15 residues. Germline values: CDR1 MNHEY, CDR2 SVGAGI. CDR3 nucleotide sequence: TGTGCCAGCAGTTACGTAGGGGGGGGCACAGATACGCAGTATTTT. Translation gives CASSYVGGGTDTQYF.

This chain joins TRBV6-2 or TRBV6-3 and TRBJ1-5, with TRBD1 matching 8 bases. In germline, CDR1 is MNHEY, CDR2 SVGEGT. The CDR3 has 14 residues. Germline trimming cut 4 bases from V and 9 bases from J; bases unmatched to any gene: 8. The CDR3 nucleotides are TGTGCCAGCAGTTTCGGACAGGGTTCAACGCCCCAGCATTTT. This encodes CASSFGQGSTPQHF.

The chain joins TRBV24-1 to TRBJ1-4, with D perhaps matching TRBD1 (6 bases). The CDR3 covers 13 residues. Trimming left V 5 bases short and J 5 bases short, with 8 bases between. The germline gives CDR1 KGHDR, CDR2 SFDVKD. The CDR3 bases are TGTGCCACCAGTGGGACAGAAAATGAAAAACTGTTTTTT. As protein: CATSGTENEKLFF.

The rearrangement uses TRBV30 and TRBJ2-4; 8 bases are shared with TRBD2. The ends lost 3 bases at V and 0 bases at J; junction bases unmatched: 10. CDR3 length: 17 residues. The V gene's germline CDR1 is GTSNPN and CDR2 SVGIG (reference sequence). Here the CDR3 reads CAWSRGGSGLAKNIQYF. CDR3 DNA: TGTGCCTGGAGCCGCGGGGGGTCGGGTCTAGCCAAAAACATTCAGTACTTC.

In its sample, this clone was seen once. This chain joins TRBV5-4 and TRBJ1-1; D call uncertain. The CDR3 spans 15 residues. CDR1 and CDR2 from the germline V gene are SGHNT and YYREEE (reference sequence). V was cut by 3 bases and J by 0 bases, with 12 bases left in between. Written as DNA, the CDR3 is TGTGCCAGCAGCTATGGGAAGGCCCTGAACACTGAAGCTTTCTTT. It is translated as CASSYGKALNTEAFF. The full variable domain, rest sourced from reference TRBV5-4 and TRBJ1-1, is ETGVTQSPTHLIKTRGQQVTLRCSSQSGHNTVSWYQQALGQGPQFIFQYYREEENGRGNFPPRFSGLQFPNYSSELNVNALELDDSALYLCASSYGKALNTEAFFGQGTRLTVV.

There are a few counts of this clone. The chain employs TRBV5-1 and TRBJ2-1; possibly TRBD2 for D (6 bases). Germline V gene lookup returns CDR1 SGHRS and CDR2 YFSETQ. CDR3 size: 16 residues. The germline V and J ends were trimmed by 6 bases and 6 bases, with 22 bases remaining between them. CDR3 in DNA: TGCGCCAGCACCTGGGGAGGTGGGAGGACTGTCAATGAGCAGTTCTTC. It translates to CASTWGGGRTVNEQFF. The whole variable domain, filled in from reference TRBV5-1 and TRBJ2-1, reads KAGVTQTPRYLIKTRGQQVTLSCSPISGHRSVSWYQQTPGQGLQFLFEYFSETQRNKGNFPGRFSGRQFSNSRSEMNVSTLELGDSALYLCASTWGGGRTVNEQFFGPGTRLTVL.

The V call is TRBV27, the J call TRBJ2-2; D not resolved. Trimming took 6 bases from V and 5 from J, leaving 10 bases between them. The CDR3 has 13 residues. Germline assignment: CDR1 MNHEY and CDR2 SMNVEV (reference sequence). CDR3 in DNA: TGTGCCAGCAGCCCAACCTTGACCGGGGAGCTGTTTTTT. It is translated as CASSPTLTGELFF.

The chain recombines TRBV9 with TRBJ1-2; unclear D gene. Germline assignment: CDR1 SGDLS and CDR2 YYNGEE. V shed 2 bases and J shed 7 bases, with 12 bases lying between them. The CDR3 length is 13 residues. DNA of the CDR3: TGTGCCAGCAGCGTCGGTCCTGAGGGTGGCTACACCTTC. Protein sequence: CASSVGPEGGYTF. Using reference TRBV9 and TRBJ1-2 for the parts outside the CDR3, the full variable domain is DSGVTQTPKHLITATGQRVTLRCSPRSGDLSVYWYQQSLDQGLQFLIQYYNGEERAKGNILERFSAQQFPDLHSELNLSSLELGDSALYFCASSVGPEGGYTFGSGTRLTVV.

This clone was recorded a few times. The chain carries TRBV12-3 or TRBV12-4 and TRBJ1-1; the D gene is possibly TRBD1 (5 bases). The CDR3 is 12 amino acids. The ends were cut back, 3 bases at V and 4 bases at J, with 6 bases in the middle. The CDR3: CASSFGATEAFF. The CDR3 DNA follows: TGTGCCAGCAGTTTTGGGGCCACTGAAGCTTTCTTT.

The CDR3 here is CASSRTGFYEQYF. The CDR3 region has the DNA TGCGCCAGCAGCCGGACAGGGTTCTACGAGCAGTACTTC. This rearrangement joins TRBV5-1 to TRBJ2-7; TRBD1 matches 8 bases. The J segment lost 3 bases and the V segment lost 4 bases, leaving 3 bases of the junction unmatched. The CDR3 covers 13 residues. The germline V gene encodes CDR1 SGHRS and CDR2 YFSETQ.

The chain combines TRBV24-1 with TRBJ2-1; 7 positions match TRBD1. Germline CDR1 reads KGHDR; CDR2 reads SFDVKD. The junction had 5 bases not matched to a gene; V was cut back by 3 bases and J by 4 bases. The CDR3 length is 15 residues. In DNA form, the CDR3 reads TGTGCCACCAGTGATCCCGGGACAGTGTACAATGAGCAGTTCTTC. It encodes CATSDPGTVYNEQFF.

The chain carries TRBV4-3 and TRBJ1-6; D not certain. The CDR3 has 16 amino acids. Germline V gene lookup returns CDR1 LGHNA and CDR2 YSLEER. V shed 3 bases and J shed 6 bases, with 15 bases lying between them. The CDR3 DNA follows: TGCGCCAGCAGCCAGCACACGGGTCTCAGTAATTCACCCCTCCACTTT. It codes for CASSQHTGLSNSPLHF.

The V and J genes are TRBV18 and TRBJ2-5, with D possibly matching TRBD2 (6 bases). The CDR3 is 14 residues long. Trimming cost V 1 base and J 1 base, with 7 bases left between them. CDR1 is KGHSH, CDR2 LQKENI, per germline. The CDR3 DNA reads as TGTGCCAGCTCACCACGGACTACCCAAGAGACCCAGTACTTC. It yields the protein CASSPRTTQETQYF.

The CDR3 DNA reads as TGCGCCAGCAGCCAAGCTAGTATGAACACTGAAGCTTTCTTT. It is translated as CASSQASMNTEAFF. The V call is TRBV4-3, the J call TRBJ1-1; D remains ambiguous. Germline loops: CDR1 LGHNA, CDR2 YSLEER. CDR3 size: 14 residues. V was clipped by 1 base and J by 0 bases, with 6 bases between them.

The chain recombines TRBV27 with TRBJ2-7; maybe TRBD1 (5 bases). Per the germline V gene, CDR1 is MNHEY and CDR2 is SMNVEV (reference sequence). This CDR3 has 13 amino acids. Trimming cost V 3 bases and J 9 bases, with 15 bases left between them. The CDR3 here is CASSLGGPQGQYF. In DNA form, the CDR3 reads TGTGCCAGCAGTTTGGGTGGTCCCCAGGGGCAGTACTTC.

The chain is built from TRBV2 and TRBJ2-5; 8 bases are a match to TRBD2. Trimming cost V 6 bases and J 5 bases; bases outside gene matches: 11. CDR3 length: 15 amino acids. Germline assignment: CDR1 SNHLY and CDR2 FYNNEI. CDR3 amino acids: CASRGGSSGAETQYF. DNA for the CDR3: TGTGCCAGCAGGGGGGGTAGTAGCGGGGCGGAGACCCAGTACTTC.